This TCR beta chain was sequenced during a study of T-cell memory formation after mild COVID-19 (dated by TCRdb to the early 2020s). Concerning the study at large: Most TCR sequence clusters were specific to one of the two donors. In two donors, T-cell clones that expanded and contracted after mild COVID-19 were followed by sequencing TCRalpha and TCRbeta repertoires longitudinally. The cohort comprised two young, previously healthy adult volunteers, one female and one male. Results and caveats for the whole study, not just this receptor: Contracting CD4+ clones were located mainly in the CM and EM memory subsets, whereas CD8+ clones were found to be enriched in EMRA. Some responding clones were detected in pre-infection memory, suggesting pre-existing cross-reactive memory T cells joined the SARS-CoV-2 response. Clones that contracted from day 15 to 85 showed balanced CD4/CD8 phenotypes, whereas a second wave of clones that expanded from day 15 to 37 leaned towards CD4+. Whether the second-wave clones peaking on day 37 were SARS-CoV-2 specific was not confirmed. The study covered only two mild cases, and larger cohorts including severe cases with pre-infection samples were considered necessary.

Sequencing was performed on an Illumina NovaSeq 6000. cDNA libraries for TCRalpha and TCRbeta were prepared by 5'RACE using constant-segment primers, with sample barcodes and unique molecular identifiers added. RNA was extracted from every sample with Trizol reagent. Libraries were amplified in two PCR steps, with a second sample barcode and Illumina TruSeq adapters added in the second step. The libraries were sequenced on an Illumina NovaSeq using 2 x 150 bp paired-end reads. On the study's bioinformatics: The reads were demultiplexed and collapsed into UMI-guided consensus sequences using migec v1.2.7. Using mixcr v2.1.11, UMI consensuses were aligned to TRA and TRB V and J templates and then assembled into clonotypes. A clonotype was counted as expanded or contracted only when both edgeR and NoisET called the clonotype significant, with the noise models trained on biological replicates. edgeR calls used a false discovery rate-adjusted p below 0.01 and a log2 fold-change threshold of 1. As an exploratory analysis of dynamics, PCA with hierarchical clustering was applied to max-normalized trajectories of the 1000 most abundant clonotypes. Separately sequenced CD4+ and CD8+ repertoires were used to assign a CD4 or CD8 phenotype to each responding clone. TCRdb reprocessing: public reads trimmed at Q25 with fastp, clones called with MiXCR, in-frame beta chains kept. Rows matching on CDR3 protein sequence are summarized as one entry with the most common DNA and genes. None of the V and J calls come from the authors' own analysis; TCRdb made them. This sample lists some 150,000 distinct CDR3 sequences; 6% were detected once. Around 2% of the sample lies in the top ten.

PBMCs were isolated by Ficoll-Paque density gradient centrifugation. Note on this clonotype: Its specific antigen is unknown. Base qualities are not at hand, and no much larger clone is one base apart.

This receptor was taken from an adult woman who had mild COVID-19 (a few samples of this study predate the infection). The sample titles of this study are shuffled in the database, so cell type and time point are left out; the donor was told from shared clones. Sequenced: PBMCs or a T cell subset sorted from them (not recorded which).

The CDR3 region reads CASSQGLSIQYF. Read as DNA, the sequence is TGTGCCAGCAGCCAAGGGCTTAGCATCCAGTACTTC. Recombination connected TRBV14 to TRBJ2-7, with an unclear D gene assignment. The CDR3 spans 12 residues, from the cysteine through the phenylalanine. The read is trimmed to its CDR3 DNA, 36 bases read in frame from base 1. The germline V gene sets CDR1 to SGHDN and CDR2 to FVKESK. At the junction V is shortened by 1 base and J by 10 bases, with 11 bases in between.